Shown below are 30 T cell receptor beta chains from a single sample sequenced in a study of blood T cell repertoires in COVID-19. The method was immunoSEQ multiplex PCR; TCRdb's version includes in-frame clones alone and lacks a portion of them. This repertoire shows approximately 150,000 clones, 70% to 90% found once; its top ten account for 2.6%. The sample taken for sequencing was peripheral blood. The receptors here all came from a human donor with acute or convalescent COVID-19. The donor label of this sample is uncertain.

CDR3 loop: CASSIRPDMTYEQYF. DNA for the CDR3: TGTGCCAGTAGTATAAGGCCAGACATGACCTACGAGCAGTACTTC. The chain couples TRBV19 to TRBJ2-7; D is unclear. Per germline, CDR1 LNHDA and CDR2 SQIVND (reference sequence). CDR3 length: 15 amino acids. Between the trimmed V and J ends, which lost 2 bases and 2 bases, there was a span of 13 bases.

The rearrangement links TRBV7-9 to TRBJ1-5; 7 bases agree with TRBD1. The junction had 11 bases not matched to a gene; V was cut back by 1 base and J by 5 bases. Germline V CDR1 and CDR2: SEHNR, FQNEAQ (reference sequence). The CDR3 length is 17 residues. CDR3 sequence reads: CASSLGFTGVPHQPQHF. The DNA for the CDR3 is TGTGCCAGCAGCTTAGGATTCACAGGGGTCCCTCATCAGCCCCAGCATTTT. Together with reference TRBV7-9 and TRBJ1-5, the CDR3 gives the full variable domain: DTGVSQNPRHKITKRGQNVTFRCDPISEHNRLYWYRQTLGQGPEFLTYFQNEAQLEKSRLLSDRFSAERPKGSFSTLEIQRTEQGDSAMYLCASSLGFTGVPHQPQHFGDGTRLSIL.

A word on this clone: This sample includes further DNA sequences coding for the same CDR3. The V call is TRBV5-1, the J call TRBJ1-1, with 8 bases aligning to TRBD1. This CDR3 is 14 amino acids long. Looked up from germline, CDR1 is SGHRS and CDR2 is YFSETQ. J gave up 1 base and V 4 bases, and 3 bases lay outside the gene matches. The CDR3: CASSLDRGNTEAFF. The CDR3 DNA reads TGCGCCAGCAGCCTAGACAGGGGGAACACTGAAGCTTTCTTT.

The chain uses TRBV18 and TRBJ1-5, with TRBD1 identical over 7 bases. The CDR3 length is 18 residues. V lost 3 bases, J lost 0 bases, and 11 bases stayed unmatched. The germline CDR1 and CDR2 sequences are KGHSH and LQKENI. The DNA for the CDR3 is TGTGCCAGCTCACCCCGGGGACAGTCTTTTAATAGCAATCAGCCCCAGCATTTT. It translates to CASSPRGQSFNSNQPQHF. The whole variable domain, filled in from reference TRBV18 and TRBJ1-5, reads NAGVMQNPRHLVRRRGQEARLRCSPMKGHSHVYWYRQLPEEGLKFMVYLQKENIIDESGMPKERFSAEFPKEGPSILRIQQVVRGDSAAYFCASSPRGQSFNSNQPQHFGDGTRLSIL.

This chain connects TRBV5-1 to TRBJ2-7, with 11 nucleotides matching TRBD2. Germline V gives CDR1 SGHRS, CDR2 YFSETQ. The CDR3 consists of 15 residues. The V segment lost 4 bases and the J segment 0 bases; nucleotides outside the gene matches: 3. The CDR3 coding sequence is TGCGCCAGCAGCATCGGACTAGCGGGCTCCTACGAGCAGTACTTC. Protein product: CASSIGLAGSYEQYF.

The chain is built from TRBV12-5 and TRBJ1-2; D gene ambiguous. CDR1 is LGHNT and CDR2 is FRNRAP in the germline V gene. The V gene lost 9 bases and the J gene lost 2 bases, with 10 bases spanning the gap. This CDR3 is built from 12 residues. DNA of the CDR3: TGTGCTAGCGGTACTACAAACTATGGCTACACCTTC. This codes for CASGTTNYGYTF. Based on the CDR3 plus reference TRBV12-5 and TRBJ1-2, the full variable domain is DARVTQTPRHKVTEMGQEVTMRCQPILGHNTVFWYRQTMMQGLELLAYFRNRAPLDDSGMPKDRFSAEMPDATLATLKIQPSEPRDSAVYFCASGTTNYGYTFGSGTRLTVV.

The CDR3 sequence is CASSQDPQGNTEAFF. The CDR3, as DNA: TGCGCCAGCAGCCAAGACCCACAGGGGAACACTGAAGCTTTCTTT. V and J are TRBV4-1 and TRBJ1-1; the D gene is possibly TRBD1 (6 bases). The CDR3 runs 15 residues. Looked up from germline, CDR1 is MGHRA and CDR2 is YSYEKL. V dropped 0 bases and J dropped 1 base, with 9 bases sitting between them.

This chain joins TRBV4-2 and TRBJ1-2; 8 bases map to TRBD1. The CDR3 contains 17 residues. With V trimmed by 1 base and J by 4 bases, 11 bases remained unmatched. Germline-derived CDR1 and CDR2 are LGHNA and YNFKEQ. CDR3 sequence (DNA): TGTGCCAGCAGCCAAGTGAACCAGGGGGCCCCTGCCTATGGCTACACCTTC. Protein sequence: CASSQVNQGAPAYGYTF.

The CDR3 sequence: CASSIDSRNQPQHF. The CDR3 nucleotides are TGTGCCAGTAGTATAGATTCGAGGAATCAGCCCCAGCATTTT. The rearrangement links TRBV19 to TRBJ1-5; D is unresolved. Germline CDR1 and CDR2: LNHDA and SQIVND (reference sequence). CDR3 length: 14 residues. The germline V and J ends were trimmed by 0 bases and 4 bases, with 7 bases remaining between them.

The chain links TRBV24-1 to TRBJ2-1; 8 nucleotides line up with TRBD1. The V gene's germline CDR1 is KGHDR and CDR2 SFDVKD. The J segment lost 6 bases and the V segment lost 5 bases, leaving 8 bases of the junction unmatched. The CDR3 consists of 15 residues. The CDR3 loop reads CATSVPGTGLNEQFF. The CDR3, as DNA: TGTGCCACCAGTGTCCCCGGGACAGGACTCAATGAGCAGTTCTTC.

This clone is a singleton in its sample. The V gene is TRBV6-2 or TRBV6-3, the J gene TRBJ1-1; D is ambiguous. CDR1 and CDR2 (germline): MNHEY, SVGEGT. V was cut by 4 bases and J by 1 base, with 10 bases left in between. The length of the CDR3 is 14 residues. CDR3 in DNA: TGTGCCAGCAGTTCCCGGTCAAGGAACACTGAAGCTTTCTTT. It translates to CASSSRSRNTEAFF.

This clone was detected only a few times. The chain couples TRBV30 to TRBJ1-4, with D tentatively TRBD1 (6 bases). Germline V gene lookup returns CDR1 GTSNPN and CDR2 SVGIG (reference sequence). The ends were cut back, 2 bases at V and 7 bases at J, with 17 bases in the middle. The CDR3 runs 15 residues. The CDR3 DNA sequence: TGTGCCTGGAGTCCCCGAGGACAGTTGCGTGAAAAACTGTTTTTT. Its protein product is CAWSPRGQLREKLFF.

The chain is built from TRBV6-5 and TRBJ2-3; TRBD1 aligns across 7 bases. The ends lost 5 bases at V and 4 bases at J; junction bases unmatched: 6. CDR1 and CDR2 from the germline V gene are MNHEY and SVGAGI. The CDR3 is made up of 14 amino acids. The CDR3 nucleotides read TGTGCCAGCAGTACAGGGGTAGGGGCAGATACGCAGTATTTT. Its translation: CASSTGVGADTQYF.

The chain carries TRBV24-1 and TRBJ1-6; D gene ambiguous. Trimming stripped 5 bases from V and 7 bases from J, with 8 bases between. Looked up from germline, CDR1 is KGHDR and CDR2 is SFDVKD. This CDR3 has 13 residues. The CDR3 region has the DNA TGTGCCACCAGTGCACAACTAAATTCACCCCTCCACTTT. Protein sequence: CATSAQLNSPLHF.

The chain recombines TRBV4-3 with TRBJ2-5, with 7 nucleotides matching TRBD1. V lost 4 bases to trimming and J lost 1 base; unmatched junction nucleotides: 0. Germline assignment: CDR1 LGHNA and CDR2 YSLEER. CDR3 length: 13 amino acids. As DNA, the CDR3 is TGCGCCAGCAGCCGGGACAGCCAAGAGACCCAGTACTTC. It yields the protein CASSRDSQETQYF.

The chain recombines TRBV5-1 with TRBJ1-2; D ambiguous. CDR3 length: 15 amino acids. Germline values: CDR1 SGHRS, CDR2 YFSETQ. Trimming took 0 bases from V and 2 from J, leaving 11 bases between them. In nucleotides, the CDR3 is TGCGCCAGCAGCTTGGTTGCGGCAGTCAACTATGGCTACACCTTC. It translates to CASSLVAAVNYGYTF.

Written as DNA, the CDR3 is TGTGCCAGCAGCTTAGGTGGTAGCTATGGCTACACCTTC. This sequence encodes CASSLGGSYGYTF. The chain couples TRBV11-2 to TRBJ1-2; no definite D call. Germline V gene data show CDR1 as SGHAT and CDR2 as FQNNGV. The CDR3 is 13 amino acids. Trimming took 1 base from V and 4 from J, leaving 7 bases between them. The complete variable domain, with remaining parts taken from reference TRBV11-2 and TRBJ1-2, reads EAGVAQSPRYKIIEKRQSVAFWCNPISGHATLYWYQQILGQGPKLLIQFQNNGVVDDSQLPKDRFSAERLKGVDSTLKIQPAKLEDSAVYLCASSLGGSYGYTFGSGTRLTVV.

CDR3 protein: CASSQEGQVNTGELFF. CDR3 nucleotide sequence: TGCGCCAGCAGCCAAGAGGGACAGGTGAACACCGGGGAGCTGTTTTTT. The genes are TRBV4-3 and TRBJ2-2; 8 bases fit TRBD1. This CDR3 region has 16 residues. The germline V gene encodes CDR1 LGHNA and CDR2 YSLEER. Unmatched junction bases numbered 1, after V lost 0 bases and J lost 1 base.

The V gene is TRBV6-1, the J gene TRBJ1-2; D is undetermined. The V and J ends lost 0 bases and 10 bases respectively, with 9 bases between them. Germline V gene data show CDR1 as MNHNS and CDR2 as SASEGT. The CDR3 length is 12 residues. The CDR3 DNA is TGTGCCAGCAGTGAAGCGCGAGACTCCTACACCTTC. This gives the protein CASSEARDSYTF.

This rearrangement joins TRBV7-2 to TRBJ2-5; the match to TRBD1 covers 8 bases. CDR1 is SGHTA, CDR2 FQGNSA, per germline. This CDR3 is 14 amino acids long. Losses at the gene ends were 3 bases for V and 4 bases for J; bases not matched to a gene: 4. In DNA, the CDR3 is TGTGCCAGCAGCTTTCAGGGGGCAATAGAGACCCAGTACTTC. It yields the protein CASSFQGAIETQYF.

The chain has TRBV5-5 and TRBJ2-2, with D unclear. The CDR3 contains 16 residues. Germline V lookup: CDR1 SGHKS, CDR2 YYEKEE (reference sequence). V was pared by 1 base and J by 1 base, with 11 bases between. The CDR3 region has the DNA TGTGCCAGCAGCTTGAATCGCCAGGTGAACACCGGGGAGCTGTTTTTT. It yields the protein CASSLNRQVNTGELFF.

V usage is TRBV10-3 and J usage is TRBJ2-3; 10 positions match TRBD1. This CDR3 region has 19 residues. V lost 3 bases, J lost 0 bases, and 12 bases stayed unmatched. Germline V CDR1 and CDR2: ENHRY, SYGVKD. CDR3 region: CAISEEAWGQGPSTDTQYF. The CDR3 bases are TGTGCCATCAGTGAAGAAGCATGGGGACAGGGGCCTAGCACAGATACGCAGTATTTT.

This rearrangement joins TRBV4-1 to TRBJ2-5, with D maybe TRBD2 (6 bases). V shed 4 bases and J shed 7 bases, with 16 bases lying between them. There are 14 residues in the CDR3. Germline assignment: CDR1 MGHRA and CDR2 YSYEKL. The CDR3 is CASSLGTYQGTQYF. The CDR3 bases are TGCGCCAGCAGCCTTGGGACTTACCAGGGGACCCAGTACTTC.

The CDR3 DNA follows: TGCGCCAGCAGCCAGAGGACAGGGGGCGTTAGGGACAATCAGCCCCAGCATTTT. It codes for CASSQRTGGVRDNQPQHF. V and J are TRBV4-1 and TRBJ1-5, with 11 bases that match TRBD1. With V trimmed by 3 bases and J by 3 bases, 10 bases remained unmatched. In germline, CDR1 is MGHRA, CDR2 YSYEKL. The CDR3 length is 18 residues.

The rearrangement joins TRBV28 to TRBJ1-5; D not certain. V lost 5 bases and J 4 bases, leaving 18 bases between the germline ends. This CDR3 has 16 amino acids. The germline CDR1 and CDR2 sequences are MDHEN and SYDVKM. Here the CDR3 reads CASSPSPAGRNQPQHF. CDR3 in DNA: TGTGCCAGCAGTCCATCCCCGGCAGGCCGGAATCAGCCCCAGCATTTT.

In its sample, this clone was seen a few times. This specimen includes other DNA sequences encoding the same CDR3. The V call is TRBV11-2, the J call TRBJ1-5, with 7 bases matching TRBD1. V shed 5 bases and J 0 bases; nucleotides not matched to a gene: 4. Germline CDR1 reads SGHAT; CDR2 reads FQNNGV. CDR3 size: 15 residues. The CDR3 sequence is CASSLGTASNQPQHF. Written as DNA, the CDR3 is TGTGCCAGCAGCCTGGGGACAGCTAGCAATCAGCCCCAGCATTTT.

This clone was recorded only once. The chain has TRBV13 and TRBJ1-3; no firm D call. Trimming took off 7 bases at V and 0 bases at J, with 7 bases between the two ends. This CDR3 is 13 amino acids long. Germline V gene lookup returns CDR1 PRHDT and CDR2 FYEKMQ (reference sequence). This CDR3 is CASMGSSGNTIYF. CDR3 sequence (DNA): TGTGCCAGCATGGGCAGCTCTGGAAACACCATATATTTT.

This chain connects TRBV28 to TRBJ2-7, with 7 bases identical to TRBD1. The CDR3 has 15 residues. J was trimmed by 0 bases and V by 5 bases; bases with no gene match: 7. CDR1 MDHEN and CDR2 SYDVKM come from the germline V gene. CDR3 nucleotides: TGTGCCAGCAGTGCCCCCGGGACAGACTCCTACGAGCAGTACTTC. Translating gives CASSAPGTDSYEQYF.

CDR3 in DNA: TGTGCCAGCAGCGAGGGCGTGGACTCTAACACCGGGGAGCTGTTTTTT. This gives the protein CASSEGVDSNTGELFF. The chain employs TRBV9 and TRBJ2-2, with D possibly TRBD2 on 5 matching bases. Looked up from germline, CDR1 is SGDLS and CDR2 is YYNGEE. Trimming removed 3 bases at V and 2 bases at J, with 14 bases between. This CDR3 spans 16 amino acids.

The V and J genes are TRBV19 and TRBJ1-2; 8 bases fit TRBD1. Germline V gene data show CDR1 as LNHDA and CDR2 as SQIVND (reference sequence). V shed 5 bases, J shed 6 bases, and the junction held 8 bases outside the gene matches. The CDR3 spans 14 residues. In DNA form, the CDR3 reads TGTGCCAGTAGTTCCCCAGACAGGGGTGATGGCTACACCTTC. It yields the protein CASSSPDRGDGYTF.